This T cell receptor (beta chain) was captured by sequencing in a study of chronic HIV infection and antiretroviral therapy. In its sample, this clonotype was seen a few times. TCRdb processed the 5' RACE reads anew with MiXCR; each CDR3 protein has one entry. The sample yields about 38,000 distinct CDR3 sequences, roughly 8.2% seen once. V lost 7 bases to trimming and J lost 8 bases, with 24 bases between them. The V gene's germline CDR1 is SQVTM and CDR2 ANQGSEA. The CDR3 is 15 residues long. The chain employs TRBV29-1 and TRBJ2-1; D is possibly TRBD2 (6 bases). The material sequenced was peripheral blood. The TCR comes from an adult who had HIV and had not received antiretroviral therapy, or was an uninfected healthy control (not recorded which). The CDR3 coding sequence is TGCAGCGCCACATCCACTAGCTTGTCTTTGGATGAGCAGTTCTTC. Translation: CSATSTSLSLDEQFF.